This TCR beta chain was sequenced for a study of blood T cell repertoires in COVID-19. Study in general: The study drew acute and convalescent COVID-19 samples from the United States, Italy and Spain. The cDNA or gDNA used as material had been derived from T cells, B-cell-depleted T cells, or PBMCs.

Original processing notes: Quantification of nucleated cells was approximated via reference gene primer amplification. The data were produced by immunoSEQ multiplex PCR, yet TCRdb's version contains in-frame clones alone and is incomplete. V, J and clone size were drawn from that table, and D and trimming were deduced from the DNA. The sample records roughly 200,000 clones, 75% to 90% being singletons. This clonotype originated in a man aged 60 to 75 with acute or convalescent COVID-19. Sequencing was carried out using peripheral blood.

For the CDR3, the DNA is TGTGCCAGCAGTTTATCGGGACTAGCGACAGATACGCAGTATTTT. Translated, it gives CASSLSGLATDTQYF. The V call is TRBV28, the J call TRBJ2-3; 10 bases match TRBD2. Germline V gene sequence: CDR1 MDHEN, CDR2 SYDVKM. The CDR3 is 15 amino acids. V was clipped by 1 base and J by 3 bases; unmatched bases: 1.